This note documents a single TCR beta chain sequence. This entry belongs to a study of technical replicates of blood from a handful of donors. TCRdb keeps only in-frame clones here, not all; method: immunoSEQ multiplex PCR. Among just over 70,000 clones listed, around 95% were seen once. V lost 3 bases, J lost 7 bases, and 6 bases lay in between. This CDR3 is built from 11 residues. Looked up from germline, CDR1 is SEHNR and CDR2 is FQNEAQ (reference sequence). V usage is TRBV7-9 and J usage is TRBJ1-1; D uncertain. This receptor was obtained from a human donor in good health. The sample consisted of T cells isolated from PBMCs. The CDR3 loop is CASSFGGEAFF. The CDR3, as DNA: TGTGCCAGCAGCTTCGGCGGTGAAGCTTTCTTT.